What follows describes a single T cell receptor (beta chain). This specimen belongs to a study of T cell changes during pregnancy in multiple sclerosis. Germline V gene lookup returns CDR1 GTSNPN and CDR2 SVGIG (reference sequence). The CDR3 covers 14 residues. Deletions cut 0 bases from V and 9 bases from J, with 12 bases between. Sequencing was performed with immunoSEQ multiplex PCR; in TCRdb, only in-frame clones are kept and a portion is missing. The table has fewer than 65,000 clones, roughly 94% seen once; the top ten hold more than 0.25%. The J gene is TRBJ1-6, the V gene TRBV30, with TRBD1 as a possible D gene (5 bases). This clonotype originated in a female donor with multiple sclerosis, enrolled in a pregnancy study. The input for sequencing was CD4+ T cells from peripheral blood mononuclear cells, taken in the third trimester of pregnancy. As DNA, the CDR3 is TGTGCCTGGAGTGTAAATAATCAGGGTTCACCCCTCCACTTT. It specifies CAWSVNNQGSPLHF. Variable domain in full (rest from reference TRBV30 and TRBJ1-6): SQTIHQWPATLVQPVGSPLSLECTVEGTSNPNLYWYRQAAGRGLQLLFYSVGIGQISSEVPQNLSASRPQDRQFILSSKKLLLSDSGFYLCAWSVNNQGSPLHFGNGTRLTVT.